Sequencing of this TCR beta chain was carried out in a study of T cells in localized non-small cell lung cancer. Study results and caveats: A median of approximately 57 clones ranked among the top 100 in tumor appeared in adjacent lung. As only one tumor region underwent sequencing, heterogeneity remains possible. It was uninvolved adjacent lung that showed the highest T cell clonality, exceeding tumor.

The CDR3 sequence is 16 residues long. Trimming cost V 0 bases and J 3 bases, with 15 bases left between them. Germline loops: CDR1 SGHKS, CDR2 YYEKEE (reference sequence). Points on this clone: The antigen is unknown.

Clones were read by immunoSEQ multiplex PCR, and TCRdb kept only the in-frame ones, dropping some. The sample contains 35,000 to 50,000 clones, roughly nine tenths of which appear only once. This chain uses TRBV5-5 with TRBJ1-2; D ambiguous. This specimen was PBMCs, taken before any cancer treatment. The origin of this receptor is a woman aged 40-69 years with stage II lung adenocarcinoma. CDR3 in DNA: TGTGCCAGCAGCTTGGGAAATCTCGGGCTGGACTATGGCTACACCTTC. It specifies CASSLGNLGLDYGYTF.